The following is a T cell receptor (beta chain) sequence with its context. Its specificity is unknown. The data belong to a study of identifying expanded T cells in peripheral blood. General study results and limits: Differentially abundant clones: roughly 1.2 between replicates, 16.4 at around 2 weeks, 19 at four. Across healthy donors, higher total template counts meant significantly greater roughly two-week count variance.

Profiled with immunoSEQ multiplex PCR; TCRdb holds only in-frame clones, not every one. Here the sample spans about 84,000 clones, around 88% being singletons. Collection occurred without any documented infections or immune events in donors. The CDR3 has 14 residues. V was trimmed by 0 bases and J by 3 bases, leaving 9 bases between them. The germline CDR1 and CDR2 sequences are SGHNT and YYREEE (reference sequence). V and J are TRBV5-4 and TRBJ1-1; D possibly corresponds to TRBD1 (5 bases). This clonotype originated in a person aged 18-70 years in good health. The sample consisted of blood. This CDR3 is CASSLAGWDTEAFF. In nucleotides, the CDR3 is TGTGCCAGCAGCTTGGCAGGGTGGGACACTGAAGCTTTCTTT.